This T cell receptor (beta chain) was sequenced for a study of blood T cell repertoires in COVID-19 (dated by TCRdb to 2018 to 2021). Concerning the study at large: Collaborator samples came from the United States, Italy and Spain and covered acute and convalescent phases of COVID-19. Deeply sampled blood TCRbeta repertoires from subjects exposed to, actively infected with, or recovered from COVID-19 were included in the dataset. HLA class I and class II types, where available, came from metadata supplied by the sample provider rather than from assay-based typing. A de-identified subject ID, COVID-19 status, age in years and sex were almost always included in the sample metadata. The samples were drawn from two sources: the first 160 participants of the ongoing ImmuneRACE study, and fewer than 1,500 subjects contributed by 6 global collaborators. The repertoires were released in a freely available public database intended as a resource for research on the immune response to SARS-CoV-2. The material from the prospective study consisted of cDNA or gDNA derived from T cells, B-cell-depleted T cells, or PBMCs.

As for this clone: What antigen it recognizes has not been identified. No much larger clone exists at a distance of one base, and base qualities are not known.

TCRbeta CDR3 regions were amplified from genomic DNA using the immunoSEQ Assay, a bias-controlled multiplex PCR. On the study's bioinformatics: Within the assay, amplification of reference gene primers was used to estimate how many nucleated cells each sample contained. To quantify the absolute abundance of each unique TCRbeta CDR3 rearrangement, sequence reads were collapsed and filtered. Productive Simpson clonality was computed per sample as the square root of Simpson's diversity index over productive rearrangements. Not all clones reach the TCRdb copy of this immuneACCESS table, which keeps in-frame sequences only. Checked studies attribute under half of the gap to unresolved V genes and leave the rest unexplained. From that table come the V and J calls and clone size; the DNA was used to work out D and trimming. In this sample the table shows over 130,000 clones, more than 65% of which occur a single time. The top ten hold less than 4% of the sample.

Overall results and qualifications from the work: The amount of clinical and demographic metadata varied by source and participant and was provided uncurated.

V was cut back by 1 base and J by 3 bases, leaving a gap of 10 bases between them. CDR1 is given as SGHNT and CDR2 as YENEEA, both from the germline V gene. Its CDR3 holds 15 amino acids, cysteine through phenylalanine. Only the CDR3 DNA is retained, 45 bases long and in frame from the first base. Each collaborating institution followed its own protocols to collect whole blood in K2EDTA tubes. For TCRbeta analysis, collaborators shipped samples as frozen whole blood, isolated PBMCs, or DNA extracted from either of those sample types. The chain joins TRBV11-3 to TRBJ2-1, with the D gene too uncertain to name. The receptor was isolated from a woman aged 55-70 years with acute or convalescent COVID-19. Source material: peripheral blood. CDR3 reads: CASSLAGGVYNEQFF. The bases are TGTGCCAGCAGCTTAGCCGGCGGAGTCTACAATGAGCAGTTCTTC.